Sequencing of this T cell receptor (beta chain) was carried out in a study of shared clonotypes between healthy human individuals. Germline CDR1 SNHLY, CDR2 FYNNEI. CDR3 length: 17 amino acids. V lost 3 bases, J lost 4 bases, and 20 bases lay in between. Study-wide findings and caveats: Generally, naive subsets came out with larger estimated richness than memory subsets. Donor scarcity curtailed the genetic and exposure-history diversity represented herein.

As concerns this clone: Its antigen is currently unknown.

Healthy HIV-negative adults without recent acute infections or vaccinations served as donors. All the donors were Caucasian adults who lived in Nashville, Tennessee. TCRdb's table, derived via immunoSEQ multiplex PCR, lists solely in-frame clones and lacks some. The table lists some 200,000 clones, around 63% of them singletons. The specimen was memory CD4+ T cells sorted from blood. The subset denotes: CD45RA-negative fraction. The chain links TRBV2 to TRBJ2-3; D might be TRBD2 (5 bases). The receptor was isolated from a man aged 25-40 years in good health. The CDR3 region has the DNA TGTGCCAGCAGTGAGTTATCGGATCCTTTGAGGGCAGATACGCAGTATTTT. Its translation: CASSELSDPLRADTQYF. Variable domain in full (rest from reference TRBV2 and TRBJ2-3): EPEVTQTPSHQVTQMGQEVILRCVPISNHLYFYWYRQILGQKVEFLVSFYNNEISEKSEIFDDQFSVERPDGSNFTLKIRSTKLEDSAMYFCASSELSDPLRADTQYFGPGTRLTVL.